The 29 T cell receptor beta chains below come from one sample, sequenced in a study of blood T cell repertoires in COVID-19. TCRdb's table, derived via immunoSEQ multiplex PCR, lists solely in-frame clones and lacks some. There are about 190,000 clones in the sample; 80% to 90% occur only once, and approximately 12% lies in the top ten. Material for sequencing was peripheral blood. The receptors stem from a woman in her 70s with COVID-19, enrolled during active disease.

This clone was recorded only once. The chain carries TRBV30 and TRBJ1-4; the D gene is possibly TRBD1 (6 bases). The CDR3 covers 12 residues. V lost 2 bases and J lost 6, with 7 bases in between. Germline loops: CDR1 GTSNPN, CDR2 SVGIG (reference sequence). The CDR3 loop reads CAWSQGYEKLFF. DNA for the CDR3: TGTGCCTGGAGTCAGGGGTATGAAAAACTGTTTTTT.

This chain connects TRBV9 to TRBJ2-5; 10 bases match TRBD2. This CDR3 is built from 18 residues. V was pared by 4 bases and J by 2 bases, with 14 bases of the junction left unmatched. The V gene's germline CDR1 is SGDLS and CDR2 YYNGEE. CDR3 in DNA: TGTGCCAGCAGCCCTGACTTATCGAGCGGGAGGGGGCAAGAGACCCAGTACTTC. It yields the protein CASSPDLSSGRGQETQYF.

This chain links TRBV11-3 with TRBJ1-1; D is undetermined. CDR3 size: 14 residues. Germline V gene lookup returns CDR1 SGHNT and CDR2 YENEEA. V was shortened by 5 bases and J by 5 bases, with 15 bases between the two germline ends. CDR3 in DNA: TGTGCCAGCAGCCCTGAGACGGCGGGGACTGAAGCTTTCTTT. Its translation: CASSPETAGTEAFF.

CDR3 amino acids: CASSLGTDRWVHIQYF. DNA of the CDR3: TGTGCCAGCAGTTTAGGGACGGACAGATGGGTGCACATTCAGTACTTC. The chain couples TRBV28 to TRBJ2-4, with D tentatively TRBD1 (6 bases). Between the trimmed V and J ends, which lost 2 bases and 8 bases, there was a span of 19 bases. Germline V lookup: CDR1 MDHEN, CDR2 SYDVKM. This CDR3 comprises 16 residues.

This CDR3 is CASGLVRQAGRSPLHF. The CDR3 region has the DNA TGTGCTAGTGGTTTGGTACGCCAGGCGGGTCGTTCACCCCTCCACTTT. The chain recombines TRBV12-5 with TRBJ1-6; unclear D gene. Germline lookup yields CDR1 LGHNT and CDR2 FRNRAP. This CDR3 contains 16 residues. V lost 0 bases and J 9 bases, leaving 15 bases between the germline ends.

This clone was found a few times. This sequence joins TRBV4-1 and TRBJ1-2; 8 nucleotides agree with TRBD1. The V segment lost 0 bases and the J segment 5 bases; nucleotides outside the gene matches: 5. CDR1 and CDR2 from the germline V gene are MGHRA and YSYEKL. The CDR3 covers 15 residues. In nucleotides, the CDR3 is TGCGCCAGCAGCCAAGATGGAGGACAGGGTTATGGCTACACCTTC. Its translation: CASSQDGGQGYGYTF.

The chain carries TRBV7-9 and TRBJ2-7, with D maybe TRBD1 (6 bases). The CDR3 totals 15 residues. Between the trimmed V and J ends, which lost 0 bases and 2 bases, there was a span of 11 bases. CDR1 and CDR2 (germline): SEHNR, FQNEAQ (reference sequence). CDR3 region: CASSLATGRTYEQYF. The CDR3 DNA is TGTGCCAGCAGCTTAGCGACAGGTCGAACCTACGAGCAGTACTTC.

The chain has TRBV16 and TRBJ1-5; 9 bases are shared with TRBD1. V lost 5 bases to trimming and J lost 0 bases; unmatched junction nucleotides: 5. CDR1 is KGHSY, CDR2 FQNENV, per germline. The CDR3 is 16 residues long. The CDR3 here is CASSGGTGNSNQPQHF. In DNA, the CDR3 is TGTGCCAGCAGCGGTGGGACAGGGAATAGCAATCAGCCCCAGCATTTT.

This clone was seen only once. This rearrangement joins TRBV15 to TRBJ1-5; no clear D. Germline loops: CDR1 LNHNV, CDR2 YYDKDF (reference sequence). The CDR3 has 14 amino acids. Trimming removed 3 bases at V and 0 bases at J, with 6 bases between. The CDR3 region is CATSRGGSNQPQHF. The CDR3 region has the DNA TGTGCCACCAGCAGGGGAGGTAGCAATCAGCCCCAGCATTTT.

This sequence joins TRBV19 and TRBJ1-1; TRBD1 might be the D (6 bases). The CDR3 sequence is 13 residues long. The V and J ends lost 4 bases and 2 bases respectively, with 8 bases between them. Germline CDR1 reads LNHDA; CDR2 reads SQIVND (reference sequence). CDR3 sequence: CASSTQGNTEAFF. Written as DNA, the CDR3 is TGTGCCAGTAGTACACAGGGCAACACTGAAGCTTTCTTT.

The chain is built from TRBV5-1 and TRBJ2-1; TRBD2 matches at 11 bases. Germline CDR1 and CDR2: SGHRS and YFSETQ. The V segment lost 5 bases and the J segment 8 bases; nucleotides outside the gene matches: 6. The CDR3 is 14 residues long. In DNA, the CDR3 is TGCGCCAGCAGACGGACTAGCGGGTCCTATGAGCAGTTCTTC. This codes for CASRRTSGSYEQFF.

This clone has just a few counts. J is TRBJ1-2 and V is TRBV5-1; TRBD1 is a possible D gene (5 bases). CDR1 SGHRS and CDR2 YFSETQ come from the germline V gene. The CDR3 spans 13 residues. Trimming removed 4 bases at V and 6 bases at J, with 13 bases between. The CDR3 reads CASSVQGGDGYTF. The DNA of the CDR3 is TGCGCCAGCAGCGTCCAGGGAGGGGATGGCTACACCTTC.

The chain is built from TRBV28 and TRBJ1-5; 11 positions match TRBD1. After removal of 6 bases from V and 2 bases from J, the junction contained 9 bases not matched to a gene. The CDR3 runs 17 residues. Germline-derived CDR1 and CDR2 are MDHEN and SYDVKM. The CDR3 DNA reads TGTGCCAGCAGCAAAAACTCGGGACAGGGGGGCAATCAGCCCCAGCATTTT. Translating gives CASSKNSGQGGNQPQHF. Based on the CDR3 plus reference TRBV28 and TRBJ1-5, the full variable domain is DVKVTQSSRYLVKRTGEKVFLECVQDMDHENMFWYRQDPGLGLRLIYFSYDVKMKEKGDIPEGYSVSREKKERFSLILESASTNQTSMYLCASSKNSGQGGNQPQHFGDGTRLSIL.

The chain combines TRBV3-1 (or the pseudogene TRBV3-2) with TRBJ1-6, with D possibly being TRBD1 (5 bases). Trimming cost V 1 base and J 5 bases, with 6 bases left between them. CDR1 is LGHDT and CDR2 is YNNKEL in the germline V gene (reference sequence). The CDR3 has 14 amino acids. CDR3 DNA: TGTGCCAGCAGCCAAGTCAGGGATAATTCACCCCTCCACTTT. Translating gives CASSQVRDNSPLHF.

Only a few counts were recorded for this clone. The chain couples TRBV10-2 to TRBJ2-7, with TRBD2 identical over 13 bases. The CDR3 is 15 amino acids. CDR1 WSHSY and CDR2 SAAADI come from the germline V gene. V lost 6 bases, J lost 4 bases, and 6 bases stayed unmatched. The CDR3 protein is CASRRTSGSWYEQYF. CDR3 DNA sequence: TGCGCCAGCAGACGGACTAGCGGGAGTTGGTACGAGCAGTACTTC.

The chain joins TRBV5-4 to TRBJ1-3, with 9 nucleotides matching TRBD1. The CDR3 extends over 16 amino acids. From germline, CDR1 is SGHNT and CDR2 YYREEE (reference sequence). The J segment lost 5 bases and the V segment lost 1 base, leaving 7 bases of the junction unmatched. The CDR3 DNA reads TGTGCCAGCAGCTTGCGTACTGGACAGGGGAGAAACACCATATATTTT. This gives the protein CASSLRTGQGRNTIYF.

V and J are TRBV2 and TRBJ1-6; D gene uncertain. V lost 2 bases and J lost 4, with 3 bases in between. Germline values: CDR1 SNHLY, CDR2 FYNNEI. This CDR3 is built from 13 residues. CDR3 sequence reads: CASSEQYNSPLHF. The CDR3 coding sequence is TGTGCCAGCAGTGAACAGTATAATTCACCCCTCCACTTT.

The sample holds one count of this clone. The chain recombines TRBV11-3 with TRBJ2-1; D may be TRBD1 (5 bases). The CDR3 extends over 16 amino acids. V lost 5 bases to trimming and J lost 5 bases, with 19 bases between them. Germline V lookup: CDR1 SGHNT, CDR2 YENEEA. For the CDR3, the DNA is TGTGCCAGCAGCCGAAAACAGGCCTTGGAGAACAATGAGCAGTTCTTC. Amino acid sequence: CASSRKQALENNEQFF.

This rearrangement joins TRBV7-9 to TRBJ1-6, with 7 bases aligning to TRBD1. CDR3 size: 14 residues. CDR1 SEHNR and CDR2 FQNEAQ come from the germline V gene (reference sequence). The J segment lost 9 bases and the V segment lost 5 bases, leaving 7 bases of the junction unmatched. The CDR3 loop is CASSREDRASPLHF. Written as DNA, the CDR3 is TGTGCCAGCAGCCGGGAAGACAGGGCTTCACCCCTCCACTTT.

The chain carries TRBV18 and TRBJ1-6; D gene unclear. This CDR3 has 14 amino acids. Germline CDR1 and CDR2: KGHSH and LQKENI. The germline V and J ends were trimmed by 5 bases and 5 bases, with 10 bases remaining between them. CDR3 in amino acids: CASSSQSDNSPLHF. In DNA form, the CDR3 reads TGTGCCAGCTCATCACAGAGTGATAATTCACCCCTCCACTTT. The full variable domain, with the rest looked up from reference TRBV18 and TRBJ1-6, is NAGVMQNPRHLVRRRGQEARLRCSPMKGHSHVYWYRQLPEEGLKFMVYLQKENIIDESGMPKERFSAEFPKEGPSILRIQQVVRGDSAAYFCASSSQSDNSPLHFGNGTRLTVT.

The chain's CDR3 is CASSPSPTEAFF. CDR3 in DNA: TGTGCCAGCAGCCCCTCCCCCACTGAAGCTTTCTTT. This chain links TRBV12-3 or TRBV12-4 with TRBJ1-1, with D uncertain. V lost 6 bases to trimming and J lost 4 bases, with 9 bases between them. This CDR3 region has 12 residues.

This sequence joins TRBV5-4 and TRBJ2-7, with 14 positions matching TRBD2. There are 14 residues in the CDR3. The germline gives CDR1 SGHNT, CDR2 YYREEE (reference sequence). V gave up 4 bases and J gave up 5 bases; unmatched junction bases: 2. CDR3 region: CASSRGLAGDEQYF. In nucleotides, the CDR3 is TGTGCCAGCAGCAGGGGACTAGCGGGAGACGAGCAGTACTTC.

The chain links TRBV9 to TRBJ1-6, with a possible D match to TRBD1 (5 bases). The CDR3 is made up of 15 amino acids. V lost 0 bases, J lost 7 bases, and 11 bases lay in between. The germline CDR1 and CDR2 sequences are SGDLS and YYNGEE. Here the CDR3 reads CASSVGGVLNSPLHF. The DNA of the CDR3 is TGTGCCAGCAGCGTAGGGGGGGTTCTCAATTCACCCCTCCACTTT.

In its sample, this clone was seen a few times. The chain carries TRBV13 and TRBJ1-3, with a possible D match to TRBD1 (6 bases). V lost 4 bases and J lost 4, with 11 bases in between. The CDR3 runs to 14 residues. Germline CDR1 is PRHDT and CDR2 is FYEKMQ (reference sequence). The CDR3 coding sequence is TGTGCCAGCAGCTATTACAGGGCGGGAAACACCATATATTTT. Amino acids: CASSYYRAGNTIYF.

This clone was counted only a few times. This sequence joins TRBV6-5 and TRBJ1-2; 7 nucleotides agree with TRBD1. CDR3 length: 13 residues. Germline V gene lookup returns CDR1 MNHEY and CDR2 SVGAGI. V gave up 5 bases and J gave up 6 bases; unmatched junction bases: 6. CDR3 sequence (DNA): TGTGCCAGCAGTCGGGACAGCCCTCATGGCTACACCTTC. Its translation is CASSRDSPHGYTF.

The chain carries TRBV30 and TRBJ2-7; a possible D gene is TRBD1 (8 bases). V was trimmed by 8 bases and J by 3 bases, leaving 17 bases between them. CDR1 is GTSNPN, CDR2 SVGIG, per germline (reference sequence). CDR3 size: 13 residues. This chain's CDR3 is CAGDRGGYYEQYF. As DNA, the CDR3 is TGTGCCGGCGACAGGGGAGGGTACTACGAGCAGTACTTC.

V is TRBV5-1 and J is TRBJ2-1, with 8 bases matching TRBD1. J gave up 4 bases and V 3 bases, and 6 bases lay outside the gene matches. The CDR3 consists of 15 residues. The germline gives CDR1 SGHRS, CDR2 YFSETQ. CDR3 sequence: CASSYQTGVYNEQFF. CDR3 DNA sequence: TGCGCCAGCAGCTACCAGACAGGGGTTTACAATGAGCAGTTCTTC.

This rearrangement joins TRBV2 to TRBJ2-1; 11 nucleotides line up with TRBD2. CDR1 is SNHLY, CDR2 FYNNEI, per germline. With V trimmed by 6 bases and J by 5 bases, 6 bases remained unmatched. This CDR3 is 15 amino acids long. DNA for the CDR3: TGTGCCAGCAGGAAGGGGGGACTAGCGGACAATGAGCAGTTCTTC. Its translation is CASRKGGLADNEQFF.

A single count supports this clone. The chain couples TRBV28 to TRBJ1-1, with 7 bases identical to TRBD1. Unmatched junction bases numbered 5, after V lost 6 bases and J lost 4 bases. The germline V gene encodes CDR1 MDHEN and CDR2 SYDVKM. This CDR3 contains 13 residues. The DNA for the CDR3 is TGTGCCAGCAGGCCCGCAGGGGGCACTGAAGCTTTCTTT. Residues: CASRPAGGTEAFF.